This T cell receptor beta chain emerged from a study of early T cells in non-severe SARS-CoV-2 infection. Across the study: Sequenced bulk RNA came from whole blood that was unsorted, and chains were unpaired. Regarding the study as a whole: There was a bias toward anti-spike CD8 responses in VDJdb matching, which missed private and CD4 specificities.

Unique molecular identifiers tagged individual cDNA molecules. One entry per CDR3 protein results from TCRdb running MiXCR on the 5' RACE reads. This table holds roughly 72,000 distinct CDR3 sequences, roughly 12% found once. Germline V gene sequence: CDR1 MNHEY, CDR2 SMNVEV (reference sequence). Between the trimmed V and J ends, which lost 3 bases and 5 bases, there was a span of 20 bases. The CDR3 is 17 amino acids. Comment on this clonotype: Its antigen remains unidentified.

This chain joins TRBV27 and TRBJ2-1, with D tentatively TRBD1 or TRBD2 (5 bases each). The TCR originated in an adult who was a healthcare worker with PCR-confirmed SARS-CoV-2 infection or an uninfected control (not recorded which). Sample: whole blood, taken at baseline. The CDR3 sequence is CASSFGPPPGPNNEQFF. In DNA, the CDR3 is TGTGCCAGCAGTTTTGGACCTCCTCCGGGACCGAACAATGAGCAGTTCTTC.